The rows below give T cell receptor beta chains drawn from one sample of a study of blood T cells in healthy people across ages. TCRdb processed the 5' RACE reads anew with MiXCR; each CDR3 protein has one entry. The sample includes almost 550,000 distinct CDR3 sequences, 24% of them seen just once. This sample also appeared in a second study, on T cells of mothers and their children.

The sequencing sample was made of blood. The source of these receptors is a boy aged 10-17 years in good health. Each CDR3 is given with its conserved first and last residue. D genes are given only for firm matches. Clone size is shown for a subset of rows, as once, few, many or a class of expanded clone.

CDR3 protein: CASSQPKTGGQFF
CDR3 DNA: TGTGCCAGCAGCCAACCGAAGACAGGAGGGCAGTTCTTC
clone size: NA
V gene: TRBV3-1
D gene: NA
J gene: TRBJ2-1

CDR3 protein: CSAKGLAGVETQYF
CDR3 DNA: TGCAGTGCTAAAGGGCTAGCGGGAGTTGAGACCCAGTACTTC
clone size: NA
V gene: TRBV20-1
D gene: TRBD2
J gene: TRBJ2-5

CDR3 protein: CSVIADSDYAYTF
CDR3 DNA: TGCAGCGTTATTGCAGATTCTGACTATGCCTACACCTTC
clone size: NA
V gene: TRBV29-1
D gene: NA
J gene: TRBJ1-2

CDR3 protein: CASSFNSGQETQYF
CDR3 DNA: TGCGCCAGCAGCTTTAATAGCGGACAAGAGACCCAGTACTTC
clone size: NA
V gene: TRBV5-1
D gene: NA
J gene: TRBJ2-5

CDR3 protein: CASTVGTAEFF
CDR3 DNA: TGTGCCAGCACCGTAGGGACAGCGGAGTTCTTC
clone size: few
V gene: TRBV27
D gene: TRBD1
J gene: TRBJ2-1

CDR3 protein: CASSLGDSWINQPQHF
CDR3 DNA: TGTGCCAGCAGTTTGGGGGACAGTTGGATTAATCAGCCCCAGCATTTT
clone size: few
V gene: TRBV28
D gene: TRBD1
J gene: TRBJ1-5

CDR3 protein: CASRDPGVSNYGYTF
CDR3 DNA: TGCGCCAGCAGGGACCCGGGAGTTTCTAACTATGGCTACACCTTC
clone size: many
V gene: TRBV5-1
D gene: NA
J gene: TRBJ1-2

CDR3 protein: CSARGAGGGETQYF
CDR3 DNA: TGCAGTGCTAGAGGGGCGGGCGGAGGGGAGACCCAGTACTTC
clone size: few
V gene: TRBV20-1
D gene: NA
J gene: TRBJ2-5

CDR3 protein: CASRGGMPNTEAFF
CDR3 DNA: TGTGCCAGCAGGGGAGGGATGCCGAACACTGAAGCTTTCTTT
clone size: NA
V gene: TRBV2
D gene: NA
J gene: TRBJ1-1

CDR3 protein: CASSDLRHNEKLFF
CDR3 DNA: TGTGCCAGCTCAGATTTGCGGCATAATGAAAAACTGTTTTTT
clone size: many
V gene: TRBV18
D gene: NA
J gene: TRBJ1-4

CDR3 protein: CASSLQRPNEKLFF
CDR3 DNA: TGTGCCAGCAGTTTACAGAGGCCTAATGAAAAACTGTTTTTT
clone size: NA
V gene: TRBV12-3/TRBV12-4
D gene: NA
J gene: TRBJ1-4

CDR3 protein: CASSSAGVGRDTQYF
CDR3 DNA: TGTGCCAGCAGCTCCGCGGGGGTAGGTCGAGATACGCAGTATTTT
clone size: few
V gene: TRBV27
D gene: TRBD2
J gene: TRBJ2-3

CDR3 protein: CSARFKAGVGGPTDTQYF
CDR3 DNA: TGCAGTGCTAGGTTCAAAGCTGGTGTGGGAGGGCCAACAGATACGCAGTATTTT
clone size: NA
V gene: TRBV20-1
D gene: TRBD2
J gene: TRBJ2-3

CDR3 protein: CASSQAGVQLIPANTGELFF
CDR3 DNA: TGTGCCAGCAGCCAAGCCGGGGTGCAACTGATTCCAGCAAACACCGGGGAGCTGTTTTTT
clone size: NA
V gene: TRBV14
D gene: NA
J gene: TRBJ2-2

CDR3 protein: CASSRDAYSTDTQYF
CDR3 DNA: TGTGCCAGCAGCCGCGATGCATATAGCACAGATACGCAGTATTTT
clone size: NA
V gene: TRBV14
D gene: NA
J gene: TRBJ2-3

CDR3 protein: CASSKEDRVQYEQYF
CDR3 DNA: TGTGCCAGCAGCAAAGAAGACAGGGTTCAGTACGAGCAGTACTTC
clone size: NA
V gene: TRBV21-1
D gene: NA
J gene: TRBJ2-7

CDR3 protein: CASTDQEAQYF
CDR3 DNA: TGTGCCAGCACGGACCAAGAGGCCCAGTACTTT
clone size: NA
V gene: TRBV28
D gene: NA
J gene: TRBJ2-3

CDR3 protein: CSAIQGLGRDTQYF
CDR3 DNA: TGCAGTGCTATCCAAGGGCTGGGCAGAGATACGCAGTATTTT
clone size: NA
V gene: TRBV20-1
D gene: NA
J gene: TRBJ2-3

CDR3 protein: CASSPERGTGGQPQHF
CDR3 DNA: TGCGCCAGCAGCCCAGAGCGCGGGACAGGGGGTCAGCCCCAGCATTTT
clone size: NA
V gene: TRBV4-3
D gene: TRBD1
J gene: TRBJ1-5

CDR3 protein: CASSYSSEGNTIYF
CDR3 DNA: TGTGCCAGCAGTTACTCCTCGGAGGGAAACACCATATATTTT
clone size: NA
V gene: TRBV6-5
D gene: NA
J gene: TRBJ1-3

CDR3 protein: CSASSGDNNYGYTF
CDR3 DNA: TGCAGTGCTAGTTCAGGAGATAATAACTATGGCTACACCTTC
clone size: NA
V gene: TRBV20-1
D gene: NA
J gene: TRBJ1-2

CDR3 protein: CASSVGGRENEKLFF
CDR3 DNA: TGTGCCAGCAGCGTAGGGGGCAGGGAGAATGAAAAACTGTTTTTT
clone size: few
V gene: TRBV9
D gene: NA
J gene: TRBJ1-4

CDR3 protein: CSVHWGQLNTEAFF
CDR3 DNA: TGCAGCGTTCATTGGGGGCAGTTGAACACTGAAGCTTTCTTT
clone size: NA
V gene: TRBV29-1
D gene: NA
J gene: TRBJ1-1

CDR3 protein: CASSRDKRYNEQFF
CDR3 DNA: TGTGCCAGCAGTCGCGACAAGCGGTACAATGAGCAGTTCTTC
clone size: few
V gene: TRBV27
D gene: NA
J gene: TRBJ2-1

CDR3 protein: CASSLGGAHGETQYF
CDR3 DNA: TGTGCCAGCAGCTTAGGTGGGGCCCACGGGGAGACCCAGTACTTC
clone size: many
V gene: TRBV11-2
D gene: NA
J gene: TRBJ2-5

CDR3 protein: CASNPSTLAGGVDEQFF
CDR3 DNA: TGTGCCAGTAATCCAAGCACACTAGCGGGAGGTGTAGATGAGCAGTTCTTC
clone size: few
V gene: TRBV19
D gene: TRBD2
J gene: TRBJ2-1

CDR3 protein: CASSQVLRTGRRGNTIYF
CDR3 DNA: TGCGCCAGCAGCCAAGTATTGCGGACAGGGCGACGAGGAAACACCATATATTTT
clone size: few
V gene: TRBV4-3
D gene: TRBD1
J gene: TRBJ1-3

CDR3 protein: CASRSLAETQYF
CDR3 DNA: TGTGCCAGCAGATCCCTTGCGGAGACCCAGTACTTC
clone size: NA
V gene: TRBV12-3/TRBV12-4
D gene: NA
J gene: TRBJ2-5

CDR3 protein: CASSPAGQRGDYEQYF
CDR3 DNA: TGTGCCAGCAGCCCGGCTGGGCAGCGAGGGGACTACGAGCAGTACTTC
clone size: many
V gene: TRBV12-3/TRBV12-4
D gene: NA
J gene: TRBJ2-7

CDR3 protein: CASSQGGSYNEQFF
CDR3 DNA: TGTGCCAGCAGCCAAGGCGGGAGTTACAATGAGCAGTTCTTC
clone size: NA
V gene: TRBV3-1
D gene: TRBD2
J gene: TRBJ2-1

CDR3 protein: CASSLVQGETQYF
CDR3 DNA: TGCGCCAGCAGCTTGGTTCAGGGGGAGACCCAGTACTTC
clone size: few
V gene: TRBV5-1
D gene: NA
J gene: TRBJ2-5

CDR3 protein: CAGSFPKQGSNYGYTF
CDR3 DNA: TGTGCCGGCAGCTTCCCCAAACAGGGTTCTAACTATGGCTACACCTTC
clone size: NA
V gene: TRBV7-9
D gene: NA
J gene: TRBJ1-2

CDR3 protein: CASSVQEGFNEQFF
CDR3 DNA: TGCGCCAGCAGTGTACAAGAAGGCTTCAATGAGCAGTTCTTC
clone size: few
V gene: TRBV4-3
D gene: NA
J gene: TRBJ2-1

CDR3 protein: CASSLAGGIGSQNIQYF
CDR3 DNA: TGTGCCAGCAGCTTAGCGGGGGGGATAGGGTCCCAAAACATTCAGTACTTC
clone size: NA
V gene: TRBV7-2
D gene: TRBD2
J gene: TRBJ2-4

CDR3 protein: CSAPGSGSRSYNEQFF
CDR3 DNA: TGCAGTGCCCCCGGTAGCGGGAGTAGGTCCTACAATGAGCAGTTCTTC
clone size: NA
V gene: TRBV20-1
D gene: TRBD2
J gene: TRBJ2-1

CDR3 protein: CASSQVGFKAYGYTF
CDR3 DNA: TGTGCCAGCAGCCAAGTGGGTTTTAAGGCCTATGGCTACACCTTC
clone size: few
V gene: TRBV3-1
D gene: NA
J gene: TRBJ1-2

CDR3 protein: CASSITGGDYNEQFF
CDR3 DNA: TGTGCCAGTAGTATAACAGGGGGCGACTACAATGAGCAGTTCTTC
clone size: NA
V gene: TRBV19
D gene: TRBD1
J gene: TRBJ2-1

CDR3 protein: CASSSVRYEQYF
CDR3 DNA: TGTGCCAGCAGCTCCGTCAGATACGAGCAGTACTTC
clone size: NA
V gene: TRBV5-6
D gene: NA
J gene: TRBJ2-7

CDR3 protein: CATSETDLTDTQYF
CDR3 DNA: TGTGCCACCAGTGAGACGGACCTCACAGATACGCAGTATTTT
clone size: few
V gene: TRBV24-1
D gene: NA
J gene: TRBJ2-3

CDR3 protein: CASSAWDRYQETQYF
CDR3 DNA: TGTGCCAGCAGTGCTTGGGACAGATACCAAGAGACCCAGTACTTC
clone size: NA
V gene: TRBV6-4
D gene: TRBD1
J gene: TRBJ2-5

CDR3 protein: CAIPWGGSASRGTEAFF
CDR3 DNA: TGTGCCATCCCATGGGGTGGGTCGGCATCCCGTGGGACTGAAGCTTTCTTT
clone size: NA
V gene: TRBV2
D gene: NA
J gene: TRBJ1-1

CDR3 protein: CASSVGIGIPETQYF
CDR3 DNA: TGTGCCAGCAGCGTAGGAATAGGGATTCCGGAGACCCAGTACTTC
clone size: few
V gene: TRBV9
D gene: NA
J gene: TRBJ2-5

CDR3 protein: CASSVQGVGAYNEQFF
CDR3 DNA: TGTGCCAGCAGCGTACAGGGGGTGGGGGCCTACAATGAGCAGTTCTTC
clone size: few
V gene: TRBV7-9
D gene: TRBD1
J gene: TRBJ2-1

CDR3 protein: CASSLVGPRSEKLFF
CDR3 DNA: TGTGCCAGCAGCTTAGTAGGGCCACGTAGTGAAAAACTGTTTTTT
clone size: NA
V gene: TRBV7-2
D gene: NA
J gene: TRBJ1-4

CDR3 protein: CASSLPGRRNTIYF
CDR3 DNA: TGCGCCAGCAGCCTCCCGGGACGGCGAAACACCATATATTTT
clone size: few
V gene: TRBV4-1
D gene: NA
J gene: TRBJ1-3

CDR3 protein: CASSHVLAKETQYF
CDR3 DNA: TGTGCCAGCAGCCATGTCCTAGCAAAGGAGACCCAGTACTTC
clone size: few
V gene: TRBV14
D gene: NA
J gene: TRBJ2-5

CDR3 protein: CASSLGLVWDGYTF
CDR3 DNA: TGTGCCAGCAGCTTAGGCCTGGTTTGGGATGGCTACACCTTC
clone size: NA
V gene: TRBV7-2
D gene: NA
J gene: TRBJ1-2

CDR3 protein: CSVVDGTGKNIQYF
CDR3 DNA: TGCAGCGTTGTCGACGGCACAGGAAAAAACATTCAGTACTTC
clone size: NA
V gene: TRBV29-1
D gene: NA
J gene: TRBJ2-4

CDR3 protein: CASRRGNIQYF
CDR3 DNA: TGTGCCAGCCGCCGGGGGAACATTCAGTACTTC
clone size: many
V gene: TRBV28
D gene: NA
J gene: TRBJ2-4

CDR3 protein: CASSVQGGNQPQHF
CDR3 DNA: TGTGCCAGCAGTGTGCAGGGAGGCAATCAGCCCCAGCATTTT
clone size: few
V gene: TRBV2
D gene: NA
J gene: TRBJ1-5

CDR3 protein: CASSGVGHNYGYTF
CDR3 DNA: TGTGCCAGCAGTGGGGTGGGACACAACTATGGCTACACCTTC
clone size: NA
V gene: TRBV28
D gene: NA
J gene: TRBJ1-2

CDR3 protein: CASSSQGFETQYF
CDR3 DNA: TGTGCCAGCAGTTCTCAGGGTTTTGAGACCCAGTACTTC
clone size: many
V gene: TRBV28
D gene: NA
J gene: TRBJ2-5

CDR3 protein: CASSETGTAPHYEQYF
CDR3 DNA: TGTGCCAGCAGCGAAACCGGGACAGCCCCCCACTACGAGCAGTACTTC
clone size: NA
V gene: TRBV7-2
D gene: TRBD1
J gene: TRBJ2-7

CDR3 protein: CASSVTPGEQYF
CDR3 DNA: TGTGCCAGCAGTGTAACCCCGGGCGAGCAGTACTTC
clone size: NA
V gene: TRBV2
D gene: NA
J gene: TRBJ2-7

CDR3 protein: CAISRDSTNEKLFF
CDR3 DNA: TGTGCCATCAGCCGGGACTCAACTAATGAAAAACTGTTTTTT
clone size: NA
V gene: TRBV10-3
D gene: NA
J gene: TRBJ1-4

CDR3 protein: CASRKGGGRNEQFF
CDR3 DNA: TGCGCCAGCCGAAAGGGAGGTGGGAGGAATGAGCAGTTCTTC
clone size: few
V gene: TRBV5-1
D gene: NA
J gene: TRBJ2-1

CDR3 protein: CASTATGTGRTDTQYF
CDR3 DNA: TGTGCCAGCACGGCGACAGGGACAGGGAGGACAGATACGCAGTATTTT
clone size: NA
V gene: TRBV2
D gene: TRBD1
J gene: TRBJ2-3